The clone carrying this T cell receptor (beta chain) showed up just once. The antigen is undetermined. The sample originates from a study of T cell responses to AZD1222 COVID-19 vaccine. Study conclusions and caveats: Mostly white British, mostly female donors; authors suggested clonal diversity may be underestimated. The study found vaccine-associated CD4 TCRs spanning spike, dominant at 160-218 and 743-854.

Losses at the gene ends were 6 bases for V and 5 bases for J; bases not matched to a gene: 3. This CDR3 contains 15 residues. CDR1 SNHLY and CDR2 FYNNEI come from the germline V gene. Profiling relied on immunoSEQ multiplex PCR, and the TCRdb table lists in-frame clones only, not all of them. The data contain over 100,000 clones, 65% to 85% of them singletons. This TCR came from an adult in good health. V and J are TRBV2 and TRBJ2-2; 13 bases are a match to TRBD2. The sequencing here drew on peripheral blood, taken on day 0 of AZD1222 vaccination. CDR3 nucleotides: TGTGCCAGCAGGGGACTAGCGGGGAGTACCGGGGAGCTGTTTTTT. Translating it yields CASRGLAGSTGELFF. Variable domain in full (rest from reference TRBV2 and TRBJ2-2): EPEVTQTPSHQVTQMGQEVILRCVPISNHLYFYWYRQILGQKVEFLVSFYNNEISEKSEIFDDQFSVERPDGSNFTLKIRSTKLEDSAMYFCASRGLAGSTGELFFGEGSRLTVL.